A single sample gave rise to the 20 T cell receptor beta chains below, sequenced in a study of T cell repertoires in cytomegalovirus infection (dated by TCRdb to between 2019 and 2020). These reads were obtained on an Illumina HiSeq 1500. The public reads were reanalyzed by TCRdb: fastp trimming at Q25, MiXCR alignment, in-frame beta chains only. Rows matching on CDR3 protein sequence are summarized as one entry with the most common DNA and genes. The sample includes about 160,000 distinct CDR3 sequences, with roughly 20% observed a single time. The leading ten clones occupy around a quarter of the sample. The treatment or condition tag for this specimen amounts to: in vitro stimulation with specific CMV peptide epitopes to enrich CMV-specific T cells. What these receptors recognize is not known. Sequencing used CD8+ T cells from cultured PBMCs, obtained from culture after CMV antigen stimulation. These receptors were taken from a human donor in good health (CMV status not recorded). Some clones in this sample may be carry-over from other donors' samples.

This clonotype was observed a few times. The chain combines TRBV4-1 with TRBJ2-7; no clear D. CDR1 and CDR2 from the germline V gene are MGHRA and YSYEKL. The ends were cut back, 0 bases at V and 0 bases at J, with 6 bases in the middle. The CDR3 is 14 residues long. CDR3 region: CASSQDLSSYEQYF. DNA of the CDR3: TGCGCCAGCAGCCAAGATTTAAGCTCCTACGAGCAGTACTTC.

V gene TRBV6-5 combines with J gene TRBJ1-2; no reliable D call. CDR3 length equals 16 residues. The V gene lost 6 bases and the J gene lost 7 bases, with 24 bases spanning the gap. Germline V lookup: CDR1 MNHEY, CDR2 SVGAGI. CDR3 residues: CASSPEWRGRGTGYTF. The CDR3 DNA is TGTGCCAGCAGCCCGGAATGGCGGGGTCGGGGAACTGGCTACACCTTC.

This clonotype showed up just once. The chain combines TRBV12-3 or TRBV12-4 with TRBJ1-5; 9 nucleotides agree with TRBD1. Trimming removed 5 bases from V and 6 bases from J; junction bases left unmatched: 8. The CDR3 spans 15 residues. The CDR3 sequence: CASSPGTGHFQPQHF. In DNA form, the CDR3 reads TGTGCCAGCAGTCCCGGGACAGGGCACTTTCAGCCCCAGCATTTT.

V is TRBV6-1 and J is TRBJ1-6; D gene uncertain. This CDR3 has 18 amino acids. From germline, CDR1 is MNHNS and CDR2 SASEGT. V dropped 1 base and J dropped 0 bases, with 13 bases sitting between them. The CDR3 sequence: CASSEDAVPSSYNSPLHF. As DNA, the CDR3 is TGTGCCAGCAGTGAAGACGCAGTGCCGAGCTCCTATAATTCACCCCTCCACTTT.

This chain uses TRBV27 with TRBJ1-4, with 7 bases identical to TRBD1. V lost 7 bases, J lost 5 bases, and 4 bases stayed unmatched. The CDR3 is made up of 13 amino acids. Germline values: CDR1 MNHEY, CDR2 SMNVEV (reference sequence). CDR3 residues: CASKPGQNEKLFF. As DNA, the CDR3 is TGTGCCAGCAAACCGGGACAGAATGAAAAACTGTTTTTT.

This rearrangement joins TRBV27 to TRBJ2-7; TRBD1 agrees at 12 bases. The CDR3 is made up of 15 amino acids. Germline loops: CDR1 MNHEY, CDR2 SMNVEV (reference sequence). Trimming at V came to 5 bases and at J to 7 bases, leaving 9 bases not matched to a gene. The CDR3 DNA reads as TGTGCCAGCAGTCGGAGGGGACAGGGGGCTCGAGAGCAGTACTTC. Translation: CASSRRGQGAREQYF.

This clonotype was seen a handful of times. The chain recombines TRBV15 with TRBJ2-3, with 7 bases fitting TRBD2. CDR1 and CDR2 (germline): LNHNV, YYDKDF (reference sequence). The CDR3 contains 17 residues. Trimming cost V 0 bases and J 2 bases; bases outside gene matches: 8. CDR3 residues: CATSREGVGGTTDTQYF. The DNA for the CDR3 is TGTGCCACCAGCAGAGAAGGGGTCGGGGGGACCACAGATACGCAGTATTTT.

This clonotype was counted only a few times. The chain links TRBV7-8 to TRBJ2-1, with D tentatively TRBD2 (5 bases). This CDR3 is 14 amino acids long. Germline V gene sequence: CDR1 SGHVS, CDR2 FQNEAQ. Trimming took 5 bases from V and 6 from J, leaving 14 bases between them. In DNA, the CDR3 is TGTGCCAGCAGCCCCTCGGGTCGGGGCAATGAGCAGTTCTTC. Encoded protein: CASSPSGRGNEQFF.

The V and J genes are TRBV7-6 and TRBJ1-1; 7 bases are shared with TRBD1. This CDR3 region has 15 residues. The J segment lost 1 base and the V segment lost 5 bases, leaving 7 bases of the junction unmatched. The V gene's germline CDR1 is SGHVS and CDR2 FNYEAQ. As DNA, the CDR3 is TGTGCCAGCAGCCCCGTCCGGACAGGGAACACTGAAGCTTTCTTT. Amino acids: CASSPVRTGNTEAFF.

The chain joins TRBV30 to TRBJ1-5; a weak D match, TRBD1 (5 bases). The length of the CDR3 is 15 residues. Germline CDR1 GTSNPN, CDR2 SVGIG (reference sequence). V lost 4 bases, J lost 4 bases, and 17 bases lay in between. In DNA, the CDR3 is TGTGCCTGGACCACCAGGGACGGGGGAAATCAGCCCCAGCATTTT. Its translation: CAWTTRDGGNQPQHF.

This chain links TRBV3-1 with TRBJ2-1, with 10 bases fitting TRBD2. The CDR3 is 16 amino acids. CDR1 and CDR2 (germline): LGHDT, YNNKEL (reference sequence). J was trimmed by 4 bases and V by 4 bases; bases with no gene match: 7. The CDR3 region has the DNA TGTGCCAGCAGCCCTACCGGGACTAGCGAATACAATGAGCAGTTCTTC. Encoded protein: CASSPTGTSEYNEQFF.

This chain connects TRBV24-1 to TRBJ2-5; 10 bases agree with TRBD1. Germline lookup yields CDR1 KGHDR and CDR2 SFDVKD. The V segment lost 3 bases and the J segment 5 bases; nucleotides outside the gene matches: 8. The CDR3 is 16 residues long. The CDR3: CATSDLRDRGSETQYF. The DNA for the CDR3 is TGTGCCACCAGTGATCTCCGGGACAGGGGAAGTGAGACCCAGTACTTC.

The CDR3 sequence: CASSRIGGGTEAFF. The CDR3, as DNA: TGTGCCAGCAGCCGAATTGGCGGAGGAACTGAAGCTTTCTTT. The chain joins TRBV7-2 to TRBJ1-1, with D unresolved. Germline V CDR1 and CDR2: SGHTA, FQGNSA. V was cut by 5 bases and J by 5 bases, with 15 bases left in between. CDR3 size: 14 residues.

The J gene is TRBJ2-1, the V gene TRBV6-2 or TRBV6-3, with D possibly matching TRBD2 (5 bases). The germline CDR1 and CDR2 sequences are MNHEY and SVGEGT. There are 18 residues in the CDR3. V shed 4 bases and J shed 0 bases, with 19 bases lying between them. Here the CDR3 reads CASSSKFRTLLSYNEQFF. In DNA, the CDR3 is TGTGCCAGCAGTTCGAAATTCAGGACTCTCCTCTCCTACAATGAGCAGTTCTTC.

The chain links TRBV11-3 to TRBJ1-1, with 8 nucleotides matching TRBD1. J lost 5 bases, V lost 1 base, and 12 bases had no gene match. Germline V gene data show CDR1 as SGHNT and CDR2 as YENEEA. This CDR3 has 17 residues. The CDR3, as DNA: TGTGCCAGCAGCTTAGGGGGAGGGACAGGCACGAGGACTGAAGCTTTCTTT. This translates into CASSLGGGTGTRTEAFF.

This clonotype was recorded at least ten times. The chain employs TRBV7-9 and TRBJ1-5; weak D call: TRBD1 (5 bases). The CDR3 is 12 residues long. Germline lookup yields CDR1 SEHNR and CDR2 FQNEAQ (reference sequence). V was cut by 7 bases and J by 6 bases, with 10 bases left in between. In nucleotides, the CDR3 is TGTGCCAGCACCGACGGGGGTCAGCCCCAGCATTTT. This codes for CASTDGGQPQHF.

This clonotype was detected a few times. This sequence joins TRBV7-2 and TRBJ2-7; a weak D match, TRBD1 (5 bases). The CDR3 extends over 15 amino acids. Trimming shortened V by 2 bases and J by 5 bases, and 16 bases separated the two germline ends. CDR1 and CDR2 from the germline V gene are SGHTA and FQGNSA. CDR3 sequence reads: CASSLRGGDGNEQYF. The CDR3 DNA is TGTGCCAGCAGCTTAAGGGGCGGCGACGGCAACGAGCAGTACTTC.

This clonotype was observed a few times. The chain uses TRBV9 and TRBJ2-7; either TRBD1 or TRBD2 may fit D (5 bases each). Trimming stripped 2 bases from V and 2 bases from J, with 20 bases between. The CDR3 has 17 residues. The germline CDR1 and CDR2 sequences are SGDLS and YYNGEE. CDR3 residues: CASSVDSLRDGPYEQYF. DNA for the CDR3: TGTGCCAGCAGCGTTGACTCACTCCGGGACGGTCCCTACGAGCAGTACTTC.

The chain is built from TRBV12-3 or TRBV12-4 and TRBJ2-1; 7 bases are shared with TRBD1. The CDR3 consists of 15 residues. The V gene end was trimmed by 3 bases and the J gene end by 5 bases; junction bases not matched to a gene: 7. CDR3 bases: TGTGCCAGCAGTTTGGGGACAGTTCATAACAATGAGCAGTTCTTC. Translation gives CASSLGTVHNNEQFF.

The genes are TRBV7-2 and TRBJ1-1; D remains ambiguous. V lost 5 bases and J lost 5, with 15 bases in between. This CDR3 comprises 14 residues. Germline CDR1 is SGHTA and CDR2 is FQGNSA. CDR3 nucleotides: TGTGCCAGCAGCCCTTCCCGGGGTCGTACTGAAGCTTTCTTT. Translating it yields CASSPSRGRTEAFF. The full variable domain, rest sourced from reference TRBV7-2 and TRBJ1-1, is GAGVSQSPSNKVTEKGKDVELRCDPISGHTALYWYRQSLGQGLEFLIYFQGNSAPDKSGLPSDRFSAERTGGSVSTLTIQRTQQEDSAVYLCASSPSRGRTEAFFGQGTRLTVV.